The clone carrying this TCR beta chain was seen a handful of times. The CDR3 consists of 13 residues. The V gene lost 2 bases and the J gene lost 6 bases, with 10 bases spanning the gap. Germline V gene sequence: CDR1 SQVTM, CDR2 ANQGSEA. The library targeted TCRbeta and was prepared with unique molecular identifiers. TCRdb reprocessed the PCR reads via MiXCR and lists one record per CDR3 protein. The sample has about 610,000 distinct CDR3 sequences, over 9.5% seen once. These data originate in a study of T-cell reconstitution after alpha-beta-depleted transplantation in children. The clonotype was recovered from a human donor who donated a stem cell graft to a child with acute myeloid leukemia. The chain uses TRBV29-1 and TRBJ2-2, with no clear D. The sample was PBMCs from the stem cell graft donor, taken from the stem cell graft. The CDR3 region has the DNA TGCAGCGTTGAAAGGAGTTATCCCGGGGAGCTGTTTTTT. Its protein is CSVERSYPGELFF.